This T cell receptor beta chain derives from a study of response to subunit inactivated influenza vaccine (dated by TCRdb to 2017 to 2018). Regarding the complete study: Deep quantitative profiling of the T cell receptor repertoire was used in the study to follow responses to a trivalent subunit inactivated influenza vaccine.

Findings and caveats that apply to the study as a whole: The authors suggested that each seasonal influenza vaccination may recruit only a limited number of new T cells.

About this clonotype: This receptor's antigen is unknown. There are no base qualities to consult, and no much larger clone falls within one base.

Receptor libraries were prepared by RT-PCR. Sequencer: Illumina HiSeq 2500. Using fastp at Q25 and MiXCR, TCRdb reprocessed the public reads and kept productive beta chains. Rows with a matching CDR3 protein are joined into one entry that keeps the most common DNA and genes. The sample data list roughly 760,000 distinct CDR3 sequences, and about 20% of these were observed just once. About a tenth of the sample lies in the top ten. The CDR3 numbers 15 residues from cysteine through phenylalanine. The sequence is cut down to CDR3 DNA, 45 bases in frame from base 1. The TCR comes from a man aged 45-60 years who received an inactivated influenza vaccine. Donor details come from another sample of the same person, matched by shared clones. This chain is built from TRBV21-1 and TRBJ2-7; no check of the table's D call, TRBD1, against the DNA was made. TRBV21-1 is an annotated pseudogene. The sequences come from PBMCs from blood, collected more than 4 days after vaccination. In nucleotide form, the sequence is TGTGCCAGCAGCACTATGAGGGGACGGGACTACGAGCAGTACTTC. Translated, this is CASSTMRGRDYEQYF.